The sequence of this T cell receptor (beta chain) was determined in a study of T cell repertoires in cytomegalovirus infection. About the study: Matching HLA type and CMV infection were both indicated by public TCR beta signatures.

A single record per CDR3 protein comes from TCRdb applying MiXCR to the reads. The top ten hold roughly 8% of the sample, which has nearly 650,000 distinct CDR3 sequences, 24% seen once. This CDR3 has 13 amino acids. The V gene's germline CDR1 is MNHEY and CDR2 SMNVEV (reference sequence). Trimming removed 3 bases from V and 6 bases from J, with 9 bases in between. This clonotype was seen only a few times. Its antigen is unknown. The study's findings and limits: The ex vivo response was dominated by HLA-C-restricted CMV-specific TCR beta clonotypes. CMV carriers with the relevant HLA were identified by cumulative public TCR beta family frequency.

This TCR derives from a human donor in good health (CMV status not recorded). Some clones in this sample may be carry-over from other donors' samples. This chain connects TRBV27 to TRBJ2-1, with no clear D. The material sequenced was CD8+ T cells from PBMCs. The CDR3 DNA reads TGTGCCAGCAGTTTCAGCCACGCCAATGAGCAGTTCTTC. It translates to CASSFSHANEQFF.